A single sample is the source of the 15 T cell receptor beta chains below, sequenced in a study of blood T cell repertoires in COVID-19 (dated by TCRdb to 2018 to 2020). The method behind the library was the immunoSEQ multiplex PCR assay. This immuneACCESS table, as held by TCRdb, lists in-frame sequences with V and J called but not all clones. Of the missing ones, under half trace to an unresolved V gene in checked studies; the others have no known cause. This sample gives tens of thousands of clones in total; around four fifths of them show up just once. In total, the top ten clones hold about 5.3% of the sample. The source material was peripheral blood. These receptors all stem from a man between 65 and 85 years old with acute or convalescent COVID-19.

The chain employs TRBV3-1 (or the pseudogene TRBV3-2) and TRBJ2-2; 9 bases are shared with TRBD2. The germline V gene encodes CDR1 LGHDT and CDR2 YNNKEL (reference sequence). CDR3 length: 14 amino acids. J lost 3 bases, V lost 7 bases, and 3 bases had no gene match. The CDR3 DNA sequence: TGTGCCAGCACAGCGGGGGGTTACACCGGGGAGCTGTTTTTT. This translates into CASTAGGYTGELFF.

CDR3 nucleotide sequence: TGTGCCAGCAGCCCAGGACAGGGCGGAAATGAGCAGTTCTTC. Its translation: CASSPGQGGNEQFF. The V gene is TRBV11-3, the J gene TRBJ2-1, with TRBD1 matching 8 bases. Germline V CDR1 and CDR2: SGHNT, YENEEA. J gave up 7 bases and V 5 bases, and 7 bases lay outside the gene matches. The CDR3 has 14 residues.

This sequence joins TRBV6-5 and TRBJ2-1, with 7 bases fitting TRBD1. Germline V gives CDR1 MNHEY, CDR2 SVGAGI. Unmatched junction bases numbered 2, after V lost 8 bases and J lost 4 bases. The CDR3 length is 12 residues. The CDR3 reads CASGQEYNEQFF. The CDR3 DNA is TGTGCCAGCGGACAGGAGTACAATGAGCAGTTCTTC.

The rearrangement joins TRBV15 to TRBJ1-5, with 7 bases aligning to TRBD1. Per germline, CDR1 LNHNV and CDR2 YYDKDF (reference sequence). Trimming took 4 bases from V and 2 from J; bases not matched to a gene: 8. The CDR3 has 16 amino acids. CDR3 loop: CATSNAGRGGNQPQHF. In nucleotides, the CDR3 is TGTGCCACCAGCAATGCCGGCAGGGGGGGCAATCAGCCCCAGCATTTT. The full variable domain, rest sourced from reference TRBV15 and TRBJ1-5, is DAMVIQNPRYQVTQFGKPVTLSCSQTLNHNVMYWYQQKSSQAPKLLFHYYDKDFNNEADTPDNFQSRRPNTSFCFLDIRSPGLGDTAMYLCATSNAGRGGNQPQHFGDGTRLSIL.

The V and J genes are TRBV5-1 and TRBJ1-1, with 7 nucleotides matching TRBD1. V trimming: 0 bases; J trimming: 2 bases; junction bases outside the gene matches: 4. This CDR3 has 15 amino acids. The V gene's germline CDR1 is SGHRS and CDR2 YFSETQ. This chain's CDR3 is CASSLVGGGNTEAFF. As DNA, the CDR3 is TGCGCCAGCAGCTTGGTAGGGGGCGGAAACACTGAAGCTTTCTTT.

The chain carries TRBV6-5 and TRBJ2-5, with a tentative D call TRBD1 (5 bases). CDR3 length: 15 amino acids. Germline values: CDR1 MNHEY, CDR2 SVGAGI. V was trimmed by 2 bases and J by 2 bases, leaving 12 bases between them. The CDR3 DNA is TGTGCCAGCAGTTACGTTGGGGCAGTTCAAGAGACCCAGTACTTC. Translating it yields CASSYVGAVQETQYF.

The chain is built from TRBV5-1 and TRBJ1-4; D ambiguous. The CDR3 has 14 residues. Germline V gives CDR1 SGHRS, CDR2 YFSETQ. V lost 4 bases to trimming and J lost 0 bases, with 7 bases between them. CDR3 region: CASSSQATNEKLFF. The CDR3 coding sequence is TGCGCCAGCAGCAGCCAGGCAACTAATGAAAAACTGTTTTTT.

The rearrangement links TRBV6-6 to TRBJ1-5, with D perhaps TRBD1 (5 bases). V lost 6 bases, J lost 0 bases, and 12 bases lay in between. Looked up from germline, CDR1 is MNHNY and CDR2 is SVGAGI (reference sequence). The CDR3 spans 15 residues. The CDR3: CASRPRGVSNQPQHF. CDR3 sequence (DNA): TGTGCCAGCAGGCCCCGGGGGGTTAGCAATCAGCCCCAGCATTTT.

The chain uses TRBV15 and TRBJ2-5, with a tentative D call TRBD2 (5 bases). The V gene lost 0 bases and the J gene lost 2 bases, with 13 bases spanning the gap. CDR3 length: 16 residues. CDR1 is LNHNV and CDR2 is YYDKDF in the germline V gene (reference sequence). This CDR3 is CATSRDEYGLQETQYF. In DNA, the CDR3 is TGTGCCACCAGCAGAGACGAATACGGACTTCAAGAGACCCAGTACTTC.

This chain links TRBV20-1 with TRBJ2-1; D is perhaps TRBD1 (6 bases). Germline V gene sequence: CDR1 DFQATT, CDR2 SNEGSKA (reference sequence). V was shortened by 6 bases and J by 8 bases, with 11 bases between the two germline ends. The CDR3 is 11 amino acids. The CDR3 here is CSAHRVYEQFF. The CDR3 DNA is TGCAGTGCCCACAGGGTTTATGAGCAGTTCTTC.

The V call is TRBV6-1, the J call TRBJ1-2, with no clear D. The V end lost 1 base, the J end lost 4 bases, and 13 bases lay between the germline ends. The CDR3 length is 15 residues. Germline V gene lookup returns CDR1 MNHNS and CDR2 SASEGT. The CDR3 here is CASSEGGSLVYGYTF. The CDR3 bases are TGTGCCAGCAGTGAAGGAGGGTCTCTTGTCTATGGCTACACCTTC.

The count of this clone is one. The chain has TRBV6-6 and TRBJ1-1; weak D call: TRBD1 (5 bases). V was cut by 2 bases and J by 2 bases, with 9 bases left in between. Germline CDR1 reads MNHNY; CDR2 reads SVGAGI (reference sequence). The CDR3 covers 14 residues. CDR3 residues: CASSYVGLNTEAFF. The CDR3 DNA reads TGTGCCAGCAGTTACGTGGGGCTAAACACTGAAGCTTTCTTT.

The chain combines TRBV5-6 with TRBJ2-3; the D gene is possibly TRBD2 (7 bases). The germline V gene has CDR1 SGHDT and CDR2 YYEEEE. V was clipped by 0 bases and J by 6 bases, with 11 bases between them. The CDR3 totals 14 residues. In DNA, the CDR3 is TGTGCCAGCAGCTTGGCCGGGGGGCACGATACGCAGTATTTT. This sequence encodes CASSLAGGHDTQYF.

V usage is TRBV11-2 and J usage is TRBJ2-7; tentative D call: TRBD1 (6 bases). This CDR3 is built from 15 residues. V was shortened by 2 bases and J by 0 bases, with 11 bases between the two germline ends. The V gene's germline CDR1 is SGHAT and CDR2 FQNNGV. CDR3 protein: CASSLRGGFSYEQYF. The DNA of the CDR3 is TGTGCCAGCAGCTTAAGAGGGGGTTTCTCCTACGAGCAGTACTTC.

This chain uses TRBV9 with TRBJ2-3; 8 bases agree with TRBD2. Germline V gene lookup returns CDR1 SGDLS and CDR2 YYNGEE. Unmatched junction bases numbered 6, after V lost 5 bases and J lost 1 base. The CDR3 is made up of 15 amino acids. Here the CDR3 DNA reads TGTGCCAGCAGTAGGAGCGGGGGAGGCACAGATACGCAGTATTTT. Protein: CASSRSGGGTDTQYF.